This T cell receptor (beta chain) came from a study of T cell repertoires in aging, cancer and after chemotherapy. About the study: Roughly 8.8 million TCR reads made up the full dataset.

Peripheral blood genomic DNA, not sorted cells or RNA, was the template. For this clonotype: Its specificity is not known.

The CDR3 totals 12 residues. Trimming shortened V by 5 bases and J by 5 bases, and 10 bases separated the two germline ends. Rearranged V-D-J TRB sequences were amplified with a mixed TRB-A/B primer pool. TCRdb ran MiXCR on the multiplex PCR reads and lists one entry per CDR3 protein. The sample includes 2,000 to 2,500 distinct CDR3 sequences, around 31% seen only once; the top ten take about a third. Study-wide findings and caveats: Compared with age-matched healthy donors, untreated hematological or solid cancer patients showed higher blood TCR clonality. No conclusions about immunological memory after chemotherapy can be drawn from the repertoire data. Healthy donors lost TCR diversity with age mainly through richness, cancer patients through richness and evenness.

V is TRBV12-3 or TRBV12-4 and J is TRBJ2-7, with D uncertain. This sequence originates from a human donor in good health. The specimen was blood. Here the CDR3 DNA reads TGTGCCAGCAGTAACGGAAGGGACGAGCAGTACTTC. Protein: CASSNGRDEQYF.